The table lists the clone carrying this T cell receptor (beta chain) with many counts. Its target is not known. This specimen comes from a study of human T cells and chemical hapten exposure. Study-wide findings and caveats: TCRs exceeding a frequency of 1 in 1000 stayed unchanged under DPC sensitization.

Each cDNA molecule in the library carried unique molecular identifiers. TCRdb analysed the 5' RACE reads with MiXCR anew, one entry per CDR3 protein. The sample has 120,000 to 150,000 distinct CDR3 sequences, about 4% seen once. Extraction yielded total RNA from whole blood (unfractionated). Trimming took 6 bases from V and 2 from J; bases not matched to a gene: 4. The CDR3 sequence is 14 residues long. Looked up from germline, CDR1 is DFQATT and CDR2 is SNEGSKA (reference sequence). This rearrangement joins TRBV20-1 to TRBJ2-3; 11 bases are shared with TRBD2. The receptor comes from a female donor in good health. CDR3 amino acids: CSASGLAVTDTQYF. The CDR3 DNA is TGCAGTGCGTCGGGACTAGCGGTCACAGATACGCAGTATTTT.